A selection of T cell receptor beta chains follows, all from one sample in a study of CD8+CD57+ T cells in acquired aplastic anemia. MiXCR was run by TCRdb on the reads, yielding one entry per CDR3 protein. The data hold 200,000 to 250,000 distinct CDR3 sequences, with approximately 45% observed a single time. Sequenced: sorted CD4+, CD8+, or CD8+CD57+ T cells (not recorded which) from PBMCs. These receptors all come from a human donor with aplastic anemia. The CDR3 runs from the conserved cysteine through the conserved F or W. Fields, in order: D gene, J gene, V gene, clone size, CDR3 length, CDR3 DNA, CDR3 protein. The D gene is left open where the match is weak. Size is stated for part of the rows, as once, few or many counts, or as a class when the clone is expanded.

D gene: TRBD2; J gene: TRBJ2-2; V gene: TRBV13; clone size: NA; CDR3 length: 17; CDR3 DNA: TGTGCCAGCAGCATGGGACTAGCGGGAGTACCCACCGGGGAGCTGTTTTTT; CDR3 protein: CASSMGLAGVPTGELFF
D gene: TRBD2; J gene: TRBJ2-2; V gene: TRBV7-9; clone size: many; CDR3 length: 14; CDR3 DNA: TGTGCCAGCAGCTCCGGGACTAGCCCCGGGGAGCTGTTTTTT; CDR3 protein: CASSSGTSPGELFF
D gene: NA; J gene: TRBJ1-2; V gene: TRBV7-9; clone size: many; CDR3 length: 13; CDR3 DNA: TGTGCCAGCAGCTTAGGGTCGCAGGATGGCTACACCTTC; CDR3 protein: CASSLGSQDGYTF
D gene: NA; J gene: TRBJ2-5; V gene: TRBV7-3; clone size: few; CDR3 length: 17; CDR3 DNA: TGTGCCAGCAGCCGCCTCGGGGGACAGACGTACCAAGAGACCCAGTACTTC; CDR3 protein: CASSRLGGQTYQETQYF
D gene: NA; J gene: TRBJ2-6; V gene: TRBV2; clone size: many; CDR3 length: 16; CDR3 DNA: TGTGCCAGCAGTGATTGGGGGCTCGACGGGGCCAACGTCCTGACTTTC; CDR3 protein: CASSDWGLDGANVLTF
D gene: TRBD2; J gene: TRBJ2-7; V gene: TRBV9; clone size: many; CDR3 length: 15; CDR3 DNA: TGTGCCAGCAGCTTGGGAGGGGAGGTCTACTACGAGCAGTACTTC; CDR3 protein: CASSLGGEVYYEQYF
D gene: NA; J gene: TRBJ1-3; V gene: TRBV19; clone size: NA; CDR3 length: 13; CDR3 DNA: TGTGCCAGTAGTCATGGGGCTGGAAACACCATATATTTT; CDR3 protein: CASSHGAGNTIYF
D gene: NA; J gene: TRBJ1-1; V gene: TRBV7-9; clone size: NA; CDR3 length: 14; CDR3 DNA: TGTGCCAGCAGCTTAGACCAGGGCAACACTGAAGCTTTCTTT; CDR3 protein: CASSLDQGNTEAFF
D gene: NA; J gene: TRBJ1-2; V gene: TRBV5-1; clone size: NA; CDR3 length: 9; CDR3 DNA: TGCGCCAGCAGCCGGGCCATCTCCTTC; CDR3 protein: CASSRAISF
D gene: NA; J gene: TRBJ2-1; V gene: TRBV19; clone size: many; CDR3 length: 15; CDR3 DNA: TGTGCCAGTAGTGAGGTCCTAAGGTCCTACAATGAGCAGTTCTTC; CDR3 protein: CASSEVLRSYNEQFF
D gene: TRBD1; J gene: TRBJ1-2; V gene: TRBV10-3; clone size: NA; CDR3 length: 14; CDR3 DNA: TGTGCCATCAGTGAGTCGAGGGACAGGGGTGGCTACACCTTC; CDR3 protein: CAISESRDRGGYTF
D gene: NA; J gene: TRBJ1-2; V gene: TRBV7-2; clone size: NA; CDR3 length: 14; CDR3 DNA: TGTGCCAGCAGCTCAGAACAGGGTTACGATGGCTACACCTTC; CDR3 protein: CASSSEQGYDGYTF